Listed below are T cell receptor beta chains from one sample, sequenced in a study of shared clonotypes between healthy human individuals. Data came from immunoSEQ multiplex PCR; TCRdb stores just in-frame clones and leaves some out. Here the sample spans some 1 million clones, around 76% being singletons. The sequenced material came from memory CD4+ T cells sorted from blood. These receptors all stem from a man aged 18 to 29 in good health. The CDR3 runs from the conserved cysteine through the conserved F or W. The order of the fields is J gene, V gene, D gene, clone size, CDR3 protein, CDR3 DNA. The D gene is left open where the match is weak. Part of the rows lack a size; the others show once, few, many or a class for expanded clones.

TRBJ1-1	TRBV6-1	NA	NA	CASSETQYRVFF	TGTGCCAGCAGTGAAACACAATACAGGGTTTTCTTT
TRBJ2-5	TRBV19	NA	NA	CASSMLLDYQTQYF	TGTGCCAGTAGTATGTTACTCGACTATCAGACCCAGTACTTC
TRBJ1-6	TRBV14	TRBD1	NA	CASSYTWDRADHRSPLHF	TGTGCCAGCAGCTATACGTGGGACAGGGCTGATCACCGCTCACCCCTCCACTTT
TRBJ2-7	TRBV30	TRBD1	NA	CAWTDRGHYEQYF	TGTGCCTGGACGGACAGGGGGCATTACGAGCAGTACTTC
TRBJ1-2	TRBV7-2	NA	NA	CASSPGWGQSNYGYTF	TGTGCCAGCAGCCCTGGGTGGGGACAATCTAACTATGGCTACACCTTC
TRBJ1-1	TRBV18	NA	NA	CASSPSTVNTEAFF	TGTGCCAGCTCACCTAGCACGGTGAACACTGAAGCTTTCTTT
TRBJ1-1	TRBV10-1	NA	few	CASSESRGQAFF	TGCGCCAGCAGTGAGTCACGGGGGCAAGCTTTCTTT
TRBJ1-1	TRBV5-4	NA	few	CASSPGETGSAFF	TGTGCCAGCAGCCCTGGAGAGACCGGGTCGGCTTTCTTT
TRBJ1-5	TRBV30	NA	NA	CAWSVSSFNQPQHF	TGTGCCTGGAGTGTGTCTTCCTTCAATCAGCCCCAGCATTTT
TRBJ2-3	TRBV4-3	TRBD2	NA	CASRPTAGDSTDTQYF	TGCGCCAGCAGGCCCACAGCGGGGGACAGCACAGATACGCAGTATTTT
TRBJ1-1	TRBV30	NA	NA	CAWRVQGPTEAFF	TGTGCCTGGAGGGTACAGGGCCCCACTGAAGCTTTCTTT
TRBJ1-2	TRBV19	TRBD1	NA	CASSSRTGRYTF	TGTGCCAGTAGTTCCCGGACAGGGCGCTACACCTTC
TRBJ1-3	TRBV5-1	NA	NA	CASSLLDVDSGNTIYF	TGCGCCAGCAGCTTGCTCGATGTGGACTCTGGAAACACCATATATTTT
TRBJ1-5	TRBV6-5	NA	NA	CASRQGNQPQHF	TGTGCCAGCAGACAGGGCAATCAGCCCCAGCATTTT
TRBJ1-2	TRBV6-1	NA	NA	CASSVDHRAAGYTF	TGTGCCAGCAGTGTAGATCACAGGGCGGCTGGCTACACCTTC
TRBJ2-7	TRBV19	TRBD1	NA	CASRNRDRGLHEQYF	TGTGCCAGTAGGAACCGGGACAGGGGGCTACACGAGCAGTACTTC
TRBJ1-1	TRBV6-1	TRBD1	NA	CASSETGTVEAFF	TGTGCCAGCAGTGAGACAGGGACAGTTGAAGCTTTCTTT
TRBJ2-7	TRBV30	NA	NA	CAWRMRGSYEQYF	TGTGCCTGGAGGATGAGAGGCTCCTACGAGCAGTACTTC
TRBJ1-2	TRBV7-2	TRBD1	NA	CASSPYTGGDWRGGYTF	TGTGCCAGCAGCCCCTATACAGGGGGGGATTGGAGAGGTGGCTACACCTTC
TRBJ1-3	TRBV6-4	NA	NA	CASSDSVREERSGNTIYF	TGTGCCAGCAGTGACTCGGTCAGGGAGGAACGGTCGGGAAACACCATATATTTT
TRBJ1-6	TRBV25-1	NA	NA	CASSGRTGSNSPLHF	TGTGCCAGCAGTGGTAGAACCGGGAGCAATTCACCCCTCCACTTT
TRBJ1-4	TRBV19	TRBD1	NA	CASTNRGALFF	TGTGCCAGTACTAACAGGGGCGCTTTGTTTTTT
TRBJ1-1	TRBV6-6	NA	NA	CASSYEGMAEAFF	TGTGCCAGCAGCTACGAAGGCATGGCTGAAGCTTTCTTT
TRBJ2-7	TRBV2	TRBD1	NA	CASNEEQGAYEQYF	TGTGCCAGCAATGAGGAACAGGGGGCTTACGAGCAGTACTTC
TRBJ1-1	TRBV4-1	NA	once	CASSQDYPVNTEAFF	TGCGCCAGCAGCCAAGATTACCCCGTTAACACTGAAGCTTTCTTT
TRBJ2-3	TRBV7-9	NA	NA	CASSFNARTDTQYF	TGTGCCAGCAGCTTTAACGCCCGCACAGATACGCAGTATTTT
TRBJ2-1	TRBV9	TRBD2	NA	CASSGKEKSGRALNEQFF	TGTGCCAGCAGCGGAAAAGAAAAAAGCGGGAGGGCCCTCAATGAGCAGTTCTTC
TRBJ2-7	TRBV5-1	TRBD1	once	CASSPKSGQGTYEQYF	TGCGCCAGCAGCCCCAAATCGGGACAGGGGACCTACGAGCAGTACTTC
TRBJ1-3	TRBV10-3	NA	NA	CAISEPPLAGNTIYF	TGTGCCATCAGTGAGCCTCCGCTGGCTGGAAACACCATATATTTT
TRBJ2-7	TRBV7-3	NA	NA	CASSSYEQYF	TGTGCCAGCAGCTCTTACGAGCAGTACTTC
TRBJ1-6	TRBV5-7	NA	NA	CASRPSFITNSPLHF	TGTGCCAGCAGACCCAGTTTCATTACCAATTCACCCCTCCACTTT
TRBJ2-7	TRBV5-4	NA	NA	CASSLDRQETYEQYF	TGTGCCAGCAGCTTGGACAGGCAGGAAACCTACGAGCAGTACTTC
TRBJ2-5	TRBV5-4	TRBD1	NA	CASSLPPTGKVAETQYF	TGTGCCAGCAGCTTGCCACCGACAGGGAAGGTTGCGGAGACCCAGTACTTC
TRBJ2-3	TRBV5-4	TRBD2	NA	CASSLWLAGGPGTDTQYF	TGTGCCAGCAGCTTGTGGTTAGCGGGAGGGCCCGGCACAGATACGCAGTATTTT
TRBJ1-4	TRBV7-8	NA	NA	CASSLSTTNEKLFF	TGTGCCAGCAGCTTGTCGACAACTAATGAAAAACTGTTTTTT
TRBJ2-1	TRBV5-1	NA	few	CASSPGYEQFF	TGCGCCAGCAGCCCGGGCTATGAGCAGTTCTTC
TRBJ2-1	TRBV6-1	NA	NA	CASSEGLGVQFF	TGTGCCAGCAGTGAAGGGTTAGGGGTGCAGTTCTTC
TRBJ2-3	TRBV2	NA	NA	CASSPPGGPYPPDTQYF	TGTGCCAGCAGTCCCCCGGGGGGCCCTTACCCCCCAGATACGCAGTATTTT
TRBJ1-2	TRBV6-1	TRBD1	NA	CASSEGTTGVYGYTF	TGTGCCAGCAGTGAGGGAACGACAGGGGTCTATGGCTACACCTTC
TRBJ2-3	TRBV5-4	NA	NA	CASSVRGKSDTQYF	TGTGCCAGCAGCGTGCGGGGCAAGTCAGATACGCAGTATTTT
TRBJ2-1	TRBV10-1	TRBD2	NA	CASSAAGGLNNEQFF	TGCGCCAGCAGTGCGGCGGGGGGGCTGAACAATGAGCAGTTCTTC
TRBJ2-5	TRBV6-1	TRBD2	NA	CASSPSGGETQYF	TGTGCCAGCAGCCCTAGCGGGGGGGAGACCCAGTACTTC
TRBJ1-1	TRBV5-4	NA	NA	CASSLDRLGAFF	TGTGCCAGCAGCTTGGACAGACTTGGGGCTTTCTTT
TRBJ1-6	TRBV11-2	NA	NA	CASSLDQMSYNSPLHF	TGTGCCAGCAGCTTAGATCAAATGTCCTATAATTCACCCCTCCACTTT
TRBJ2-5	TRBV7-2	NA	NA	CASTIRGGRGETQYF	TGTGCCAGCACCATTAGAGGGGGCCGGGGGGAGACCCAGTACTTC
TRBJ2-3	TRBV2	NA	NA	CASSVGDTGTDTQYF	TGTGCCAGCAGTGTGGGTGACACTGGCACAGATACGCAGTATTTT
TRBJ2-2	TRBV7-9	TRBD1	few	CASSSGIGQGNTGELFF	TGTGCCAGCAGCTCTGGGATAGGACAGGGTAACACCGGGGAGCTGTTTTTT
TRBJ2-7	TRBV5-4	NA	once	CASSLSQPYVQYF	TGTGCCAGCAGCTTGTCCCAGCCATACGTGCAGTACTTC
TRBJ2-4	TRBV18	TRBD1	many	CASSPLGQGSVDIQYF	TGTGCCAGCTCACCTCTGGGACAGGGAAGTGTTGACATTCAGTACTTC
TRBJ2-1	TRBV5-4	TRBD1	NA	CASSPEGQGIGNEQFF	TGTGCCAGCAGCCCGGAGGGACAGGGGATAGGAAATGAGCAGTTCTTC
TRBJ2-5	TRBV5-6	NA	once	CASSLSGSETQYF	TGTGCCAGCAGCTTATCCGGGAGCGAGACCCAGTACTTC
TRBJ1-5	TRBV5-1	TRBD1	few	CASSFTPTGGYQPQHF	TGCGCCAGCAGCTTCACCCCGACAGGGGGCTATCAGCCCCAGCATTTT
TRBJ2-4	TRBV10-2	NA	once	CASTAWTENIQYF	TGCGCCAGCACCGCGTGGACAGAAAACATTCAGTACTTC
TRBJ2-7	TRBV4-1	TRBD2	once	CASSQLAGGNYEQYF	TGCGCCAGCAGCCAACTAGCGGGGGGTAACTACGAGCAGTACTTC
TRBJ1-1	TRBV5-1	NA	NA	CASSLEGQPSEAFF	TGCGCCAGCAGCTTGGAAGGACAGCCCTCTGAAGCTTTCTTT
TRBJ2-2	TRBV5-4	TRBD1	NA	CASRPGQTNTGELFF	TGTGCCAGCAGGCCGGGACAGACGAACACCGGGGAGCTGTTTTTT
TRBJ2-3	TRBV9	NA	once	CASSVEGGYTQYF	TGTGCCAGCAGCGTCGAGGGCGGCTATACGCAGTATTTT
TRBJ2-3	TRBV5-1	TRBD2	NA	CASSLGEREGTDTQYF	TGCGCCAGCAGCTTGGGAGAGCGGGAGGGTACAGATACGCAGTATTTT